Listed below are T cell receptor beta chains from one sample, sequenced in a study of shared clonotypes between healthy human individuals. Assay: immunoSEQ multiplex PCR; the TCRdb copy retains only in-frame clones and omits some. Of over a million clones in the sample, about 80% are singletons; the top ten hold 1.4%. The material sequenced was memory CD4+ T cells sorted from blood. All receptors derive from a man younger than 35 in good health. Both conserved end residues are part of each CDR3. D genes are given only for firm matches. The listing skips clone size in some rows; elsewhere it reads once, few, many or a size class.

D	V	J	size	CDR3	DNA
.	TRBV28	TRBJ1-2	.	CASSPGGRTNYGYTF	TGTGCCAGCAGCCCTGGGGGCCGCACTAACTATGGCTACACCTTC
.	TRBV5-1	TRBJ2-3	.	CASSIEDTQYF	TGCGCCAGCAGCATAGAAGATACGCAGTATTTT
TRBD2	TRBV5-1	TRBJ2-3	once	CASSYTAGGNPDTQYF	TGCGCCAGCAGCTACACAGCGGGAGGCAATCCAGATACGCAGTATTTT
.	TRBV4-3	TRBJ1-2	few	CASSKAAGEGNYGYTF	TGCGCCAGCAGCAAAGCCGCCGGAGAGGGCAACTATGGCTACACCTTC
.	TRBV25-1	TRBJ1-1	few	CASSSVNTEAFF	TGTGCCAGCAGTTCCGTGAACACTGAAGCTTTCTTT
.	TRBV5-1	TRBJ2-2	.	CASSFQGGYPGELFF	TGCGCCAGCAGCTTCCAGGGCGGGTATCCCGGGGAGCTGTTTTTT
TRBD1	TRBV5-1	TRBJ1-1	.	CASSLQGTENTEAFF	TGCGCCAGCAGCTTGCAGGGGACAGAGAACACTGAAGCTTTCTTT
.	TRBV19	TRBJ1-5	.	CASSIGNSHQPQHF	TGTGCCAGTAGTATAGGCAACAGCCATCAGCCCCAGCATTTT
TRBD1	TRBV2	TRBJ1-1	few	CASSADRGRAEAFF	TGTGCCAGCAGTGCCGACAGGGGCCGGGCTGAAGCTTTCTTT
.	TRBV5-1	TRBJ1-5	.	CASSLEGSNQPQHF	TGCGCCAGCAGCTTGGAGGGAAGCAATCAGCCCCAGCATTTT
.	TRBV4-1	TRBJ2-7	.	CASSQDMGGYEQYF	TGCGCCAGCAGCCAAGATATGGGGGGCTACGAGCAGTACTTC
TRBD1	TRBV30	TRBJ2-7	.	CARQGRGSYEQYF	TGTGCCCGGCAGGGCAGGGGGAGTTACGAGCAGTACTTC
.	TRBV18	TRBJ2-3	few	CASSPGTSTDTQYF	TGTGCCAGCTCACCGGGTACTAGCACAGATACGCAGTATTTT
.	TRBV11-2	TRBJ2-2	few	CASNPMGGNTGELFF	TGTGCCAGCAACCCAATGGGGGGGAACACCGGGGAGCTGTTTTTT
.	TRBV7-9	TRBJ1-2	.	CASSSGPLFDGYTF	TGTGCCAGCAGCTCCGGGCCCCTGTTCGATGGCTACACCTTC
.	TRBV10-1	TRBJ1-5	.	CASSAGLSQPQHF	TGCGCCAGCAGTGCTGGGCTAAGTCAGCCCCAGCATTTT
TRBD2	TRBV6-1	TRBJ2-2	.	CASKTTSGGTGELFF	TGTGCCAGCAAGACGACTAGCGGGGGTACCGGGGAGCTGTTTTTT
.	TRBV5-1	TRBJ2-7	.	CASSPPGSLYEQYF	TGCGCCAGCAGCCCCCCAGGTTCACTCTACGAGCAGTACTTC
TRBD1	TRBV6-5	TRBJ2-5	many	CASSTGQGRETQYF	TGTGCCAGCAGTACGGGACAGGGGCGGGAGACCCAGTACTTC
TRBD1	TRBV2	TRBJ1-2	.	CASSGGQAGYTF	TGTGCCAGCAGCGGCGGACAGGCTGGCTACACCTTC
.	TRBV7-9	TRBJ1-1	.	CASSLDSPNTEAFF	TGTGCCAGCAGCCTGGACAGCCCGAACACTGAAGCTTTCTTT
TRBD1	TRBV27	TRBJ2-6	few	CASSPGTVLLSGANVLTF	TGTGCCAGCAGTCCTGGGACAGTCTTACTCTCTGGGGCCAACGTCCTGACTTTC
.	TRBV7-9	TRBJ2-7	.	CASSLGRSGSYEQYF	TGTGCCAGCAGCTTAGGGAGGAGCGGCTCCTACGAGCAGTACTTC
TRBD2	TRBV19	TRBJ2-5	.	CASSRGLQETQYF	TGTGCCAGTAGTCGGGGACTACAAGAGACCCAGTACTTC
TRBD2	TRBV10-2	TRBJ2-1	.	CASIWGSGSSEQFF	TGCGCCAGCATTTGGGGTAGCGGGAGTTCTGAGCAGTTCTTC
.	TRBV7-2	TRBJ2-7	.	CASSRGRMYEQYF	TGTGCCAGCAGCCGGGGACGGATGTACGAGCAGTACTTC
.	TRBV10-3	TRBJ1-1	once	CAISGRDKNTEAFF	TGTGCCATCAGTGGCCGGGACAAGAACACTGAAGCTTTCTTT
TRBD2	TRBV7-2	TRBJ2-1	.	CASSQSGSSYNEQFF	TGTGCCAGCAGCCAAAGCGGGAGCTCCTACAATGAGCAGTTCTTC
TRBD1	TRBV7-6	TRBJ1-6	.	CASSLRTGEGSPLHF	TGTGCCAGCAGCTTAAGGACAGGGGAAGGATCACCCCTCCACTTT
.	TRBV13	TRBJ2-5	.	CASSPRGQETQYF	TGTGCCAGCAGCCCCCGGGGACAAGAGACCCAGTACTTC
.	TRBV5-6	TRBJ2-5	.	CASSLDIRKETQYF	TGTGCCAGCAGCTTGGATATAAGGAAAGAGACCCAGTACTTC
.	TRBV2	TRBJ1-1	.	CASRARGANTEAFF	TGTGCCAGCAGGGCCCGGGGGGCGAACACTGAAGCTTTCTTT
.	TRBV5-1	TRBJ1-1	few	CASSQTGQNTEAFF	TGCGCCAGCAGCCAGACAGGCCAGAACACTGAAGCTTTCTTT
.	TRBV10-3	TRBJ1-2	.	CAIGAGSSGYTF	TGTGCCATCGGGGCAGGGAGTAGCGGCTACACCTTC
.	TRBV15	TRBJ2-7	many	CATSRDRGREQYF	TGTGCCACCAGCAGAGATAGGGGTCGCGAGCAGTACTTC
.	TRBV30	TRBJ2-7	.	CAWSLSYEQYF	TGTGCCTGGAGTTTATCCTACGAGCAGTACTTC
.	TRBV19	TRBJ1-3	.	CASSTFSGNTIYF	TGTGCCAGTAGTACCTTCTCTGGAAACACCATATATTTT
.	TRBV19	TRBJ1-6	.	CASKGGTYNSPLHF	TGTGCCAGTAAAGGCGGGACCTATAATTCACCCCTCCACTTT
TRBD1	TRBV12-5	TRBJ2-1	.	CASGDPGGGEQFF	TGTGCTAGTGGCGATCCAGGGGGTGGTGAGCAGTTCTTC
TRBD1	TRBV9	TRBJ1-3	.	CASSEGLGQVSGNTIYF	TGTGCCAGCAGCGAGGGGCTGGGACAGGTCTCTGGAAACACCATATATTTT